These 12 T cell receptor beta chains originate from one sample sequenced in a study of shared clonotypes between healthy human individuals (dated by TCRdb to 2020 to 2022). Library prep was done by the immunoSEQ multiplex PCR assay. TCRdb retrieved this table from immuneACCESS and kept in-frame rearrangements only. Not all clones are present; in checked studies, unresolved V genes account for under half, and no reason is known for the remainder. Here the sample has around 1,900,000 clones; around 95% occur a single time. Together, the top ten hold less than 2% of the sample. CD8 naive samples were obtained by positive selection for CCR7 among CD45RO-negative cells, yielding a CD45RA+CCR7+ population from which TemRA cells were excluded. Sequenced input: naive CD8+ T cells from PBMCs. Explained via the paper, the cell subset or site label denotes: CD45RA+CCR7+. The receptors come from a man aged 18 to 30 in good health. Some clones in this sample may be carry-over from other donors' samples.

The chain is built from TRBV27 and TRBJ2-2; perhaps TRBD2 as D (6 bases). V lost 3 bases and J 2 bases, leaving 10 bases between the germline ends. CDR1 is MNHEY, CDR2 SMNVEV, per germline (reference sequence). This CDR3 region has 15 residues. Here the CDR3 reads CASSLDYTNTGELFF. The CDR3 region has the DNA TGTGCCAGCAGTTTGGACTACACAAACACCGGGGAGCTGTTTTTT.

This rearrangement joins TRBV6-5 to TRBJ1-1; D call uncertain. V lost 10 bases and J lost 6, with 15 bases in between. This CDR3 spans 12 amino acids. Per germline, CDR1 MNHEY and CDR2 SVGAGI. The CDR3 sequence: CATRIPGAEAFF. The CDR3 DNA reads TGTGCCACCCGTATCCCCGGGGCTGAAGCTTTCTTT.

This clone showed up just once. The chain links TRBV5-5 to TRBJ2-7; D might be TRBD1 (5 bases). Trimming cost V 2 bases and J 5 bases, with 8 bases left between them. There are 12 residues in the CDR3. CDR1 and CDR2 from the germline V gene are SGHKS and YYEKEE (reference sequence). The CDR3 here is CASSLTGHEQYF. CDR3 sequence (DNA): TGTGCCAGCAGCTTAACAGGACACGAGCAGTACTTC.

The rearrangement links TRBV5-6 to TRBJ1-4; D unclear. The length of the CDR3 is 15 residues. Trimming removed 4 bases at V and 0 bases at J, with 10 bases between. Germline CDR1 and CDR2: SGHDT and YYEEEE. CDR3 nucleotide sequence: TGTGCCAGCAGCCCCCAGACTGCAACTAATGAAAAACTGTTTTTT. This sequence encodes CASSPQTATNEKLFF.

The V and J genes are TRBV28 and TRBJ2-5; D gene ambiguous. The CDR3 totals 11 residues. Trimming took 3 bases from V and 10 from J, leaving 9 bases between them. Germline assignment: CDR1 MDHEN and CDR2 SYDVKM. In nucleotides, the CDR3 is TGTGCCAGCAGTTTGGGGATCATCCAGTACTTC. Protein sequence: CASSLGIIQYF.

The chain employs TRBV18 and TRBJ2-2; maybe TRBD1 (5 bases). CDR1 is KGHSH and CDR2 is LQKENI in the germline V gene. The CDR3 totals 16 residues. The V end was cut by 0 bases, the J end by 0 bases, with 8 bases between. The CDR3 DNA sequence: TGTGCCAGCTCACCACCGCAGGGTTCGAACACCGGGGAGCTGTTTTTT. Translation gives CASSPPQGSNTGELFF. Drawing the rest from reference TRBV18 and TRBJ2-2, the complete variable domain is NAGVMQNPRHLVRRRGQEARLRCSPMKGHSHVYWYRQLPEEGLKFMVYLQKENIIDESGMPKERFSAEFPKEGPSILRIQQVVRGDSAAYFCASSPPQGSNTGELFFGEGSRLTVL.

In this sample, this clone turned up a few times. The chain uses TRBV4-2 and TRBJ2-7; D is unresolved. Trimming took 4 bases from V and 3 from J, leaving 10 bases between them. The germline CDR1 and CDR2 sequences are LGHNA and YNFKEQ. The CDR3 runs 13 residues. CDR3 DNA: TGTGCCAGCAGCCCACGGACCGACTACGAGCAGTACTTC. It is translated as CASSPRTDYEQYF.

This sequence joins TRBV19 and TRBJ2-1; no reliable D call. V lost 1 base to trimming and J lost 8 bases, with 9 bases between them. This CDR3 is 13 amino acids long. The germline gives CDR1 LNHDA, CDR2 SQIVND (reference sequence). The CDR3 is CASSIGPAHEQFF. The CDR3 coding sequence is TGTGCCAGTAGTATAGGGCCAGCACATGAGCAGTTCTTC.

The chain couples TRBV4-1 to TRBJ2-7, with D uncertain. In germline, CDR1 is MGHRA, CDR2 YSYEKL. This CDR3 has 16 amino acids. The V end was cut by 3 bases, the J end by 2 bases, with 17 bases between. The CDR3 DNA is TGCGCCAGCAGCCAGACCCCCCCGGAGCTCACCTACGAGCAGTACTTC. Protein: CASSQTPPELTYEQYF.

J is TRBJ2-7 and V is TRBV7-9; 9 bases are a match to TRBD1. This CDR3 is built from 13 residues. The V gene's germline CDR1 is SEHNR and CDR2 FQNEAQ (reference sequence). V lost 5 bases to trimming and J lost 5 bases; unmatched junction nucleotides: 4. CDR3: CASSETGGDEQYF. CDR3 nucleotides: TGTGCCAGCAGCGAGACAGGGGGTGACGAGCAGTACTTC. Drawing the rest from reference TRBV7-9 and TRBJ2-7, the complete variable domain is DTGVSQNPRHKITKRGQNVTFRCDPISEHNRLYWYRQTLGQGPEFLTYFQNEAQLEKSRLLSDRFSAERPKGSFSTLEIQRTEQGDSAMYLCASSETGGDEQYFGPGTRLTVT.

The gene calls are TRBV5-1 and TRBJ1-2, with 11 bases matching TRBD1. The CDR3 spans 14 residues. Germline V gives CDR1 SGHRS, CDR2 YFSETQ. With V trimmed by 3 bases and J by 7 bases, 5 bases remained unmatched. DNA for the CDR3: TGCGCCAGCAGCTCGGACAGGGGGCAGGGTGGCTACACCTTC. Translating gives CASSSDRGQGGYTF. The full variable domain, in which reference TRBV5-1 and TRBJ1-2 provide the parts outside the CDR3, is KAGVTQTPRYLIKTRGQQVTLSCSPISGHRSVSWYQQTPGQGLQFLFEYFSETQRNKGNFPGRFSGRQFSNSRSEMNVSTLELGDSALYLCASSSDRGQGGYTFGSGTRLTVV.

The genes are TRBV11-2 and TRBJ2-7; a possible D gene is TRBD2 (5 bases). The CDR3 is 14 amino acids. V was trimmed by 8 bases and J by 4 bases, leaving 18 bases between them. In germline, CDR1 is SGHAT, CDR2 FQNNGV. The CDR3 sequence: CASARGGKGYEQYF. The CDR3 DNA reads TGTGCCAGCGCCCGGGGTGGGAAAGGGTACGAGCAGTACTTC.